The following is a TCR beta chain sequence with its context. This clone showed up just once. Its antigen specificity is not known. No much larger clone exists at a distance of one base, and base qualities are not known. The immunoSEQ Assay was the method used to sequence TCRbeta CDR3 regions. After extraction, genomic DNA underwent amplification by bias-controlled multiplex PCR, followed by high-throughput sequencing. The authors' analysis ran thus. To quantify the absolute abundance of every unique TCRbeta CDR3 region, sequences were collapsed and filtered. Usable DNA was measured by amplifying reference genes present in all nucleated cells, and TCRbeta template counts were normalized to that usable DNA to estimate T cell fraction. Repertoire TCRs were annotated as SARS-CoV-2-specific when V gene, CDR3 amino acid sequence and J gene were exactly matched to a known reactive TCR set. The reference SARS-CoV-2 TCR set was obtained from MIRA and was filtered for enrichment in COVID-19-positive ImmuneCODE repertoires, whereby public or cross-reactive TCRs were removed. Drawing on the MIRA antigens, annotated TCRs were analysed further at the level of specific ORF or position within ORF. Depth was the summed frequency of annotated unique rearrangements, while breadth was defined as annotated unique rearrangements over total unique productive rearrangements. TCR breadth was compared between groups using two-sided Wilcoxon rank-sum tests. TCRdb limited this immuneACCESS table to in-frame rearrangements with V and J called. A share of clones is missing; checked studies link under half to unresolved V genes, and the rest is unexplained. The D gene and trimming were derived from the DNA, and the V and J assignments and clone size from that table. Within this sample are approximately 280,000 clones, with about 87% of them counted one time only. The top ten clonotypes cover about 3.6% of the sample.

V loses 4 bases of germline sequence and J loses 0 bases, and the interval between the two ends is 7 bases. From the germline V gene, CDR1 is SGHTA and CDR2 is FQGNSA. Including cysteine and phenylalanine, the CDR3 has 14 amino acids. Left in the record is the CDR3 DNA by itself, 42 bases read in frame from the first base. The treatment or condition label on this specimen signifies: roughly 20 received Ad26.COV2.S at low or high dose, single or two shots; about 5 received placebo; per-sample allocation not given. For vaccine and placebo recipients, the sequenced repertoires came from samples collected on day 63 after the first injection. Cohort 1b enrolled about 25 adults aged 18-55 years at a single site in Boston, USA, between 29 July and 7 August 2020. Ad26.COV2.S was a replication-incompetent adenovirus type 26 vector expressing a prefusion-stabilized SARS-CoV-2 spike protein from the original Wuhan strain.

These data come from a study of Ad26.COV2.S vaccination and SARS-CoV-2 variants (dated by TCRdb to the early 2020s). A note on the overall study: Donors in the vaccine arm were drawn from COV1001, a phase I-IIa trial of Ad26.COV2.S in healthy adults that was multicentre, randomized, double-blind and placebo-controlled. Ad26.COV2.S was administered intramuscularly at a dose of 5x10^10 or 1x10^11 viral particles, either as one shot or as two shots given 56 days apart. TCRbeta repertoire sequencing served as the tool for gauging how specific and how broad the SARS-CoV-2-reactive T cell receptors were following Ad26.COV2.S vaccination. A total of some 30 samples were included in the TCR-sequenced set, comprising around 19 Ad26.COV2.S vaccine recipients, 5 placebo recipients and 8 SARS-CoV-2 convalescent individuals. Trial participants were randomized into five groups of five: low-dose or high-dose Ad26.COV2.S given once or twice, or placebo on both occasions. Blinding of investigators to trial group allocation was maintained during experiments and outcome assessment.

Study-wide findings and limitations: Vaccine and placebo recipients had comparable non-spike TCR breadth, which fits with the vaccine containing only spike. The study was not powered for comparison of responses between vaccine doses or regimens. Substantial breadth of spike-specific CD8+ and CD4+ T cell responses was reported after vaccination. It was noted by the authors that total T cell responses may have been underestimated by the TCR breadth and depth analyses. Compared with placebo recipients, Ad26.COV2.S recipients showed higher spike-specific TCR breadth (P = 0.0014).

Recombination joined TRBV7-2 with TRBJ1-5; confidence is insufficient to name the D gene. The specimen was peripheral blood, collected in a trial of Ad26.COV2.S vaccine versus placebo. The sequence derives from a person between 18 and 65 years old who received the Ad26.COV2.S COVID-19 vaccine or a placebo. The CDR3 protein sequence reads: CASSSVYSNQPQHF. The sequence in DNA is TGTGCCAGCAGCTCGGTGTATAGCAATCAGCCCCAGCATTTT. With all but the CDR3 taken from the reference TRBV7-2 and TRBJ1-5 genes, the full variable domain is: GAGVSQSPSNKVTEKGKDVELRCDPISGHTALYWYRQSLGQGLEFLIYFQGNSAPDKSGLPSDRFSAERTGGSVSTLTIQRTQQEDSAVYLCASSSVYSNQPQHFGDGTRLSIL.